A single T cell receptor beta chain is shown here with its context. The data are from a study of cytotoxic CD8 clonotypes in ibrutinib-treated CLL. Trimming took off 1 base at V and 5 bases at J, with 9 bases between the two ends. CDR1 SGHRS and CDR2 YFSETQ come from the germline V gene. CDR3 length: 13 amino acids. Profiling relied on immunoSEQ multiplex PCR, and the TCRdb table lists in-frame clones only, not all of them. The repertoire has 150,000 to 200,000 clones, around nine tenths of them found once; the top ten carry around 3%. Material: PBMCs, obtained at disease progression, from a patient treated with ibrutinib. The source of this sequence is a human donor with chronic lymphocytic leukemia. This chain connects TRBV5-1 to TRBJ2-5; no clear D gene. The DNA for the CDR3 is TGCGCCAGCAGCTTGTGGCCTGGGGAGACCCAGTACTTC. Protein sequence: CASSLWPGETQYF.